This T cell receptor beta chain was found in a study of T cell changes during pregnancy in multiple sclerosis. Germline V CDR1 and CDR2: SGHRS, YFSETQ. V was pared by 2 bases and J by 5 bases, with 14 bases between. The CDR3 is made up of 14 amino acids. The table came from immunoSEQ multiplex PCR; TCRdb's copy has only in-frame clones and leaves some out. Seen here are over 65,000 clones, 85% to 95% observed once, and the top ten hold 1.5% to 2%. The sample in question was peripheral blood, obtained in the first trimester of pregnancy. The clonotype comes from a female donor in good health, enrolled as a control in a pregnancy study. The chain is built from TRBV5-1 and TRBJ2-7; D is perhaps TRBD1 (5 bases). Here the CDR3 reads CASSLGDETDEQYF. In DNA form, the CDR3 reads TGCGCCAGCAGCTTAGGGGATGAGACGGACGAGCAGTACTTC. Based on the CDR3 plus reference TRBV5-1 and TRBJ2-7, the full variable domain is KAGVTQTPRYLIKTRGQQVTLSCSPISGHRSVSWYQQTPGQGLQFLFEYFSETQRNKGNFPGRFSGRQFSNSRSEMNVSTLELGDSALYLCASSLGDETDEQYFGPGTRLTVT.